One and the same sample provided the 3 T cell receptor beta chains below, sequenced in a study of blood T cell dynamics during melanoma immunotherapy (dated by TCRdb to the early 2020s). The method behind the library was the immunoSEQ multiplex PCR assay. TCRdb took this table from immuneACCESS and kept in-frame rearrangements with V and J called. Such tables lack part of the clones; where checked against another copy, unresolved V genes explain under half of the gap, and the rest is unexplained. The table for this sample lists nearly 7,000 clones; more than 75% of them were counted only once. The ten largest clonotypes hold 25% to 35% of the sample. The time point label on this specimen signifies: week 3, after first cycle of checkpoint inhibitor. The sequences come from blood, collected from a patient treated with checkpoint blockade. The source is a human donor with melanoma. Some clones in this sample may be carry-over from other donors' samples.

The rearrangement links TRBV4-1 to TRBJ1-5, with D tentatively TRBD1 (5 bases). Germline assignment: CDR1 MGHRA and CDR2 YSYEKL. The length of the CDR3 is 14 residues. Trimming cost V 0 bases and J 2 bases, with 5 bases left between them. The CDR3 DNA reads TGCGCCAGCAGCCAAGAAGGGGGCAATCAGCCCCAGCATTTT. Translation gives CASSQEGGNQPQHF.

The chain is built from TRBV7-3 and TRBJ1-3; unclear D gene. The CDR3 contains 15 residues. Germline CDR1 SGHTA, CDR2 FQGTGA. V was cut by 5 bases and J by 0 bases, with 11 bases left in between. DNA for the CDR3: TGTGCCAGCAGCCCCCAGGCCTCCTCTGGAAACACCATATATTTT. This codes for CASSPQASSGNTIYF.

The CDR3 sequence is CASSLTANTGELFF. The CDR3, as DNA: TGTGCCAGCAGTTTGACCGCGAACACCGGGGAGCTGTTTTTT. The V gene is TRBV28, the J gene TRBJ2-2; D is ambiguous. This CDR3 spans 14 amino acids. V was cut by 3 bases and J by 0 bases, with 5 bases left in between. Per germline, CDR1 MDHEN and CDR2 SYDVKM.